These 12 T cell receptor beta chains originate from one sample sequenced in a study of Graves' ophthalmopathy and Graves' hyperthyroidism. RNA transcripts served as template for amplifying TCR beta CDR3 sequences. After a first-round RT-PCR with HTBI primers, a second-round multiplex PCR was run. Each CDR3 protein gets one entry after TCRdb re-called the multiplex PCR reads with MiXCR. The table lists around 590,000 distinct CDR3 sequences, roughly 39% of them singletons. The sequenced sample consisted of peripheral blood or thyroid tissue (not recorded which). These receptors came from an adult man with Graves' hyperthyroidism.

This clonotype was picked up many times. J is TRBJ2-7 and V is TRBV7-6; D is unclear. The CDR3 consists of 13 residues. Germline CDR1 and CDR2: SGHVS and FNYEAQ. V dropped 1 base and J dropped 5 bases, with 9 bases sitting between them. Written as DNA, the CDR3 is TGTGCCAGCAGCTTAGGGCCCCTTGACGAGCAGTACTTC. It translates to CASSLGPLDEQYF.

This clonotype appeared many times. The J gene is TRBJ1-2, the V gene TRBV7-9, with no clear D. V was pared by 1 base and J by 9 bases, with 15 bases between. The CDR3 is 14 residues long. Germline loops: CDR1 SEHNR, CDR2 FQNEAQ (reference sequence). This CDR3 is CASSLGVDVESYTF. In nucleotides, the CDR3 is TGTGCCAGCAGCTTAGGCGTTGACGTAGAAAGCTACACCTTC.

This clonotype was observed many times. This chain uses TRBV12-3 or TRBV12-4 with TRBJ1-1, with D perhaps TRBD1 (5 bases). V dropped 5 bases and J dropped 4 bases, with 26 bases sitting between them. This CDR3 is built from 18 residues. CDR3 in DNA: TGTGCCAGCAGTCCCTATGTGGGGGGTGCGGCAGTTAGCACTGAAGCTTTCTTT. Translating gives CASSPYVGGAAVSTEAFF.

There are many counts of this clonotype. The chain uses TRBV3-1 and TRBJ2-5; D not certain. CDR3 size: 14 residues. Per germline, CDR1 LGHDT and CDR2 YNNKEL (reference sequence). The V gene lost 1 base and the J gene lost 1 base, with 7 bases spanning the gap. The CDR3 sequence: CASSQGPGQETQYF. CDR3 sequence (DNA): TGTGCCAGCAGCCAAGGGCCGGGCCAAGAGACCCAGTACTTC.

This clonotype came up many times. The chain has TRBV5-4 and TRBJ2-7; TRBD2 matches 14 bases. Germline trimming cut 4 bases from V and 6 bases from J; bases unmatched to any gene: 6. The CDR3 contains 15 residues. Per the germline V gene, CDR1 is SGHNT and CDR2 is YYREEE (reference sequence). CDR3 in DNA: TGTGCCAGCAGCGAGACTAGCGGGAGGGCCGGCGAGCAGTACTTC. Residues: CASSETSGRAGEQYF.

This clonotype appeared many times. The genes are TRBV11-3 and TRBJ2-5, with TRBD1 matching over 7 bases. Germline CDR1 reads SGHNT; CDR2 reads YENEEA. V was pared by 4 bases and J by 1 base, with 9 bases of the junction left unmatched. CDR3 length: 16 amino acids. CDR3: CASSSSRDSSQETQYF. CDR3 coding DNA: TGTGCCAGCAGCTCGTCCCGGGACAGTTCCCAAGAGACCCAGTACTTC.

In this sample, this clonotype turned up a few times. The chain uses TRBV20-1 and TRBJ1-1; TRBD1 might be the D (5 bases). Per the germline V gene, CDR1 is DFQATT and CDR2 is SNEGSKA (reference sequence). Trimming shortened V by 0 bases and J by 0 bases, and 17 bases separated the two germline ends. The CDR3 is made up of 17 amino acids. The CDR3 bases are TGCAGTGCTAGAGACGATCTCAACAGGAAGATGAACACTGAAGCTTTCTTT. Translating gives CSARDDLNRKMNTEAFF.

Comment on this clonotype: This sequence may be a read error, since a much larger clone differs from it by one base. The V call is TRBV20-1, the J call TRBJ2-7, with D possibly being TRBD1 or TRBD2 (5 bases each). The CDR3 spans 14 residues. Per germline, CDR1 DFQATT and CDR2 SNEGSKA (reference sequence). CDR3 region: CSASRGPSSYEQHF. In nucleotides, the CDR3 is TGCAGTGCTAGCCGGGGCCCGAGCTCCTACGAGCAGCACTTC.

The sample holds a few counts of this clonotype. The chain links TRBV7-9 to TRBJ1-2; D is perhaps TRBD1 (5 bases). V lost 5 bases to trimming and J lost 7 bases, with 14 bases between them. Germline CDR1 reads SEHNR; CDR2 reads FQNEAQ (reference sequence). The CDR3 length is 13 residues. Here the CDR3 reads CASSGSGQRGYTF. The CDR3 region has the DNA TGTGCCAGCAGCGGTTCAGGGCAGCGTGGCTACACCTTC. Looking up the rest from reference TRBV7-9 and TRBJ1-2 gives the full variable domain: DTGVSQNPRHKITKRGQNVTFRCDPISEHNRLYWYRQTLGQGPEFLTYFQNEAQLEKSRLLSDRFSAERPKGSFSTLEIQRTEQGDSAMYLCASSGSGQRGYTFGSGTRLTVV.

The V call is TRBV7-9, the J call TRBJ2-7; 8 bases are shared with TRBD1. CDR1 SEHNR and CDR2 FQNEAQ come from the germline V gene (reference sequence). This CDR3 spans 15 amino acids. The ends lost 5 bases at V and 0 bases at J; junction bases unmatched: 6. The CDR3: CASSTYRGSSYEQYF. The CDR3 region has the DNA TGTGCCAGCAGCACCTACAGGGGGAGCTCCTACGAGCAGTACTTC. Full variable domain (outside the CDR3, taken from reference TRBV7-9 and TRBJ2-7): DTGVSQNPRHKITKRGQNVTFRCDPISEHNRLYWYRQTLGQGPEFLTYFQNEAQLEKSRLLSDRFSAERPKGSFSTLEIQRTEQGDSAMYLCASSTYRGSSYEQYFGPGTRLTVT.

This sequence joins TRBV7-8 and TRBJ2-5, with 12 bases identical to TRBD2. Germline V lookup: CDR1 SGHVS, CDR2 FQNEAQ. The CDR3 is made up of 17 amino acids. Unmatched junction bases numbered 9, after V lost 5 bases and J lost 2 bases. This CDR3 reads CASSPGGLAGTQETQYF. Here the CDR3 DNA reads TGTGCCAGCAGCCCCGGGGGACTAGCGGGTACACAAGAGACCCAGTACTTC.

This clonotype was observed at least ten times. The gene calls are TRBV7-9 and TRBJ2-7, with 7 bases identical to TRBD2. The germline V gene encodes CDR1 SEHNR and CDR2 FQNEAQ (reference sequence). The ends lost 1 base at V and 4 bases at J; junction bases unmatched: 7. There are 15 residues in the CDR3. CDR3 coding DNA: TGTGCCAGCAGCTTAGTAGTGCGGGAGCTATACGAGCAGTACTTC. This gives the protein CASSLVVRELYEQYF.